The 23 T cell receptor beta chains presented below share a single source sample, sequenced in a study of T cells in women clearing cervical HPV infection. Repertoires were generated with immunoSEQ multiplex PCR, while TCRdb's copy carries only in-frame clones and drops some. The data include about 19,000 clones; the top ten clones carry roughly 5%. The source material was blood buffy coat. Receptors originate from a woman between 18 and 70 years old with a cervical HPV16 infection that either progressed to CIN3+ or cleared (not recorded which).

With regard to this clone: With the read ending 3 residues before the CDR3 end, the germline J gene is used to fill in that end. The rearrangement joins TRBV6-2 or TRBV6-3 to TRBJ2-1, with 8 bases aligning to TRBD1. CDR1 MNHEY and CDR2 SVGEGT come from the germline V gene. The junction had 11 bases not matched to a gene; V was cut back by 8 bases and J by 5 bases. CDR3 size: 15 residues. Partial CDR3 DNA: TGTGCCAGCCAACTGACAGGGGCGGGGCACAATGAG. This translates into CASQLTGAGHNE. In full, the CDR3 is CASQLTGAGHNEQFF.

As to this clone: The CDR3 is cut off 3 residues early in the read; its end comes from the germline J gene. The rearrangement uses TRBV7-2 and TRBJ1-1; D may be TRBD1 (5 bases). Trimming left V 0 bases short and J 2 bases short, with 10 bases between. CDR1 SGHTA and CDR2 FQGNSA come from the germline V gene. The CDR3 contains 15 residues. Partial CDR3 DNA: TGTGCCAGCAGCTTAGCTTTGGGGGGAAACACTGAA. This gives the protein CASSLALGGNTE. The whole CDR3 sequence reads CASSLALGGNTEAFF.

Worth noting for this clone: One junction end disagrees with the germline gene, perhaps due to a read error. The CDR3 end falls 3 residues outside the read, so it is completed with the germline J gene. This sequence joins TRBV4-2 and TRBJ2-2; TRBD2 matches at 10 bases. Per germline, CDR1 LGHNA and CDR2 YNFKEQ. CDR3 size: 14 residues. The DNA read from the CDR3 is TGCGCCAGCAGCCTAGCGGGGGACACCGGGGAG. This sequence encodes CASSLAGDTGE. The full CDR3 is CASSLAGDTGELFF.

For this clone: The read terminates 3 residues ahead of where the CDR3 ends, so the germline J gene completes it. The chain couples TRBV30 to TRBJ2-1, with D possibly matching TRBD1 (6 bases). Germline CDR1 GTSNPN, CDR2 SVGIG (reference sequence). The ends were cut back, 2 bases at V and 0 bases at J, with 14 bases in the middle. This CDR3 is built from 16 residues. Incomplete CDR3 DNA: TGTGCCTGGAGTTCAGTTGGGGGCTACTCCTACAATGAG. Translation gives CAWSSVGGYSYNE. The complete CDR3 protein is CAWSSVGGYSYNEQFF. Variable domain in full (rest from reference TRBV30 and TRBJ2-1): SQTIHQWPATLVQPVGSPLSLECTVEGTSNPNLYWYRQAAGRGLQLLFYSVGIGQISSEVPQNLSASRPQDRQFILSSKKLLLSDSGFYLCAWSSVGGYSYNEQFFGPGTRLTVL.

Regarding this clone: The read comes to an end 3 residues before the CDR3 does, leaving the germline J gene to fill in the end. The V and J genes are TRBV6-1 and TRBJ2-7; TRBD1 is a possible D gene (5 bases). This CDR3 has 17 residues. The germline V gene encodes CDR1 MNHNS and CDR2 SASEGT. Trimming removed 0 bases at V and 0 bases at J, with 15 bases between. The CDR3 sequence: CASSEALTARVSYEQYF. The CDR3 DNA, read in part, is TGTGCCAGCAGTGAAGCGCTCACGGCCAGGGTCTCCTACGAG.

With regard to this clone: The read terminates 3 residues ahead of where the CDR3 ends, so the germline J gene completes it. The genes are TRBV5-1 and TRBJ1-6; unclear D gene. This CDR3 has 15 residues. Trimming pared 4 bases from V and 11 bases from J, leaving 19 bases between. Germline CDR1 reads SGHRS; CDR2 reads YFSETQ. CDR3 amino acids: CASSLEGPPRAPLHF. The covered CDR3 bases are TGCGCCAGCAGCCTGGAAGGTCCACCGCGGGCACCC.

Concerning this clone itself: The sequence runs out 3 residues before the end of the CDR3; the remainder is reconstructed from the germline J gene. The genes are TRBV5-5 and TRBJ1-5, with D tentatively TRBD1 (5 bases). The germline V and J ends were trimmed by 2 bases and 4 bases, with 7 bases remaining between them. Germline V gene data show CDR1 as SGHKS and CDR2 as YYEKEE (reference sequence). There are 13 residues in the CDR3. This CDR3 reads CASSFQGNQPQHF. Incomplete CDR3 DNA: TGTGCCAGCAGCTTTCAGGGTAATCAGCCC.

Judged by frequency, this clone is medium-sized. The CDR3 extends 3 residues past the end of the read, so its final part is completed from the germline J gene. The chain uses TRBV19 and TRBJ1-4; maybe TRBD1 (5 bases). The CDR3 has 14 amino acids. The V and J ends lost 6 bases and 3 bases respectively, with 11 bases between them. From germline, CDR1 is LNHDA and CDR2 SQIVND (reference sequence). CDR3 DNA (partial): TGTGCCAGTAGGCAGGACACCTCTAATGAAAAA. Translating gives CASRQDTSNEK. The CDR3 in its entirety is CASRQDTSNEKLFF.

In regard to this clone: The CDR3 end is not reached by the read, which stops 3 residues before it; the germline J gene fills it in. The gene calls are TRBV2 and TRBJ2-1, with TRBD1 as a possible D gene (5 bases). Germline loops: CDR1 SNHLY, CDR2 FYNNEI. The CDR3 runs 10 residues. V gave up 9 bases and J gave up 7 bases, with 7 bases separating them. CDR3 loop: CASQGNEQFF. The CDR3 DNA, read in part, is TGTGCCAGTCAGGGAAATGAG.

Concerning this clone itself: The DNA ends 3 residues before the CDR3 does, and the rest of the CDR3 is filled in from the germline J gene. The chain carries TRBV20-1 and TRBJ2-7, with TRBD2 matching over 10 bases. The CDR3 loop spans 13 amino acids. Trimming at V came to 5 bases and at J to 4 bases, leaving 5 bases not matched to a gene. The germline V gene encodes CDR1 DFQATT and CDR2 SNEGSKA (reference sequence). CDR3 region: CSAPSGGAYEQYF. The DNA read from the CDR3 is TGCAGTGCTCCGAGCGGGGGGGCATACGAG.

Comment on this clone: The sequenced fragment ends 3 residues before the CDR3 boundary, so the rest is inferred from the germline J gene. This chain joins TRBV30 and TRBJ2-7; 9 bases agree with TRBD1. The trim removed 1 base at V and 2 bases at J, leaving 6 bases unmatched. The CDR3 sequence is 15 residues long. The germline CDR1 and CDR2 sequences are GTSNPN and SVGIG (reference sequence). CDR3 in amino acids: CAWSAGTGFTYEQYF. The sequenced CDR3 bases are TGTGCCTGGAGTGCGGGGACAGGGTTCACCTACGAG.

A word on this clone: The read halts 3 residues ahead of the CDR3 end, with the missing end drawn from the germline J gene. The genes are TRBV6-1 and TRBJ1-2; 12 positions match TRBD1. The CDR3 runs 16 residues. CDR1 and CDR2 (germline): MNHNS, SASEGT. The CDR3 reads CASSEAGGQGAAGYTF. CDR3 DNA (partial): TGTGCCAGCAGTGAAGCCGGGGGACAGGGGGCGGCGGGC.

This chain's CDR3 is CASSLGQGQETQYF. CDR3 DNA, as far as it was read: TGCGCCAGCAGCTTAGGACAGGGGCAAGAGACC. The chain couples TRBV5-1 to TRBJ2-5; TRBD1 agrees at 9 bases. The CDR3 end lies 3 residues beyond the end of the read and is filled in from the germline J gene. This CDR3 is built from 14 residues. The germline V gene encodes CDR1 SGHRS and CDR2 YFSETQ. Unmatched junction bases numbered 1, after V lost 2 bases and J lost 2 bases.

The CDR3: CASSLVRLAGDTDTQYF. The sequenced part of the CDR3 DNA is TGCGCCAGCAGCTTGGTGCGACTAGCGGGGGACACAGATACG. V usage is TRBV5-1 and J usage is TRBJ2-3; 12 nucleotides agree with TRBD2. Sequencing ends 3 residues short of the CDR3 end; the germline J gene provides the rest. The ends lost 0 bases at V and 2 bases at J; junction bases unmatched: 4. CDR1 and CDR2 (germline): SGHRS, YFSETQ. The CDR3 is made up of 17 amino acids.

In regard to this clone: The read halts 3 residues ahead of the CDR3 end, with the missing end drawn from the germline J gene. The chain couples TRBV7-6 to TRBJ2-3, with 8 nucleotides matching TRBD2. Germline values: CDR1 SGHVS, CDR2 FNYEAQ. The CDR3 consists of 16 residues. With V trimmed by 0 bases and J by 6 bases, 8 bases remained unmatched. CDR3 DNA (partial): TGTGCCAGCAGCTTAGCGGGCGGGGGGCCTGAGGATACG. This encodes CASSLAGGGPEDT. The CDR3 in full is CASSLAGGGPEDTQYF.

Concerning this clone: The read halts 3 residues ahead of the CDR3 end, with the missing end drawn from the germline J gene. The J gene is TRBJ1-2, the V gene TRBV18, with TRBD1 as a possible D gene (6 bases). The CDR3 consists of 14 residues. Germline V gene sequence: CDR1 KGHSH, CDR2 LQKENI. CDR3 amino acids: CASSTGTSSRDYTF. The sequenced part of the CDR3 DNA is TGTGCCAGCTCAACCGGGACATCTTCTCGCGAC.

Turning to this clone: The read falls 3 residues short of the CDR3 end, and the missing part is taken from the germline J gene. V is TRBV28 and J is TRBJ2-1, with D uncertain. Between the trimmed V and J ends, which lost 5 bases and 1 base, there was a span of 21 bases. CDR1 is MDHEN and CDR2 is SYDVKM in the germline V gene. This CDR3 has 18 amino acids. The CDR3 DNA, read in part, is TGTGCCAGCAGTCGCGGCGGCGGAAGCCTCGGTTCCTACAATGAG. Translated: CASSRGGGSLGSYNE. In full, the CDR3 reads CASSRGGGSLGSYNEQFF.

In regard to this clone: The CDR3 end lies 3 residues beyond the end of the read and is filled in from the germline J gene. The rearrangement joins TRBV6-2 or TRBV6-3 to TRBJ2-1; TRBD2 matches 8 bases. Germline loops: CDR1 MNHEY, CDR2 SVGEGT. This CDR3 is built from 17 residues. J gave up 2 bases and V 2 bases, and 8 bases lay outside the gene matches. The CDR3 spells CASSYGGGGGPYNEQFF. The sequenced CDR3 bases are TGTGCCAGCAGTTACGGGGGTGGCGGGGGGCCCTACAATGAG.

On this clone itself: An end of the junction does not agree with germline; a read error may underlie this. The CDR3 end falls 3 residues outside the read, so it is completed with the germline J gene. The chain carries TRBV4-2 and TRBJ2-3; 8 bases are shared with TRBD2. The CDR3 extends over 18 amino acids. Germline-derived CDR1 and CDR2 are LGHNA and YNFKEQ. The DNA read from the CDR3 is TGCGCCAGCAGCCAAGAGCGGGAGACCGGGGGAATCACAGATACG. Translated: CASSQERETGGITDT. The whole CDR3 protein reads CASSQERETGGITDTQYF.

Remarks on this clone: The read is 3 residues too short to cover the CDR3 end, so that end is filled in from the germline J gene. The chain links TRBV7-2 to TRBJ1-2; 9 bases are a match to TRBD1. This CDR3 is 15 amino acids long. Germline CDR1 is SGHTA and CDR2 is FQGNSA. CDR3 sequence: CASSLRPDRGNDYTF. Incomplete CDR3 DNA: TGTGCCAGCAGCCTACGGCCGGACAGGGGCAATGAC.

CDR3: CAIIAGYSNQPQHF. The part of the CDR3 DNA that was read is TGTGCCATCATTGCAGGTTATAGCAATCAGCCC. The chain links TRBV10-3 to TRBJ1-5; D is unclear. The missing CDR3 end, 3 residues past where the read stops, is filled in from the germline J gene. The V end lost 7 bases, the J end lost 0 bases, and 10 bases lay between the germline ends. The V gene's germline CDR1 is ENHRY and CDR2 SYGVKD. The length of the CDR3 is 14 residues.

The CDR3 here is CASTPGHQETQYF. The part of the CDR3 DNA that was read is TGTGCCAGCACCCCCGGACATCAAGAGACC. V is TRBV18 and J is TRBJ2-5; D possibly corresponds to TRBD1 (5 bases). The CDR3 extends 3 residues past the end of the read, so its final part is completed from the germline J gene. V lost 8 bases, J lost 2 bases, and 12 bases lay in between. In germline, CDR1 is KGHSH, CDR2 LQKENI. The CDR3 is 13 amino acids.

Worth noting for this clone: The missing CDR3 end, 3 residues past where the read stops, is filled in from the germline J gene. The V and J genes are TRBV12-3 or TRBV12-4 and TRBJ1-5; possibly TRBD1 for D (5 bases). The CDR3 runs to 13 residues. V gave up 3 bases and J gave up 7 bases, with 10 bases separating them. The CDR3 bases that were read are TGTGCCAGCAGTTTCAGGGAGGGGCAGCCC. Protein: CASSFREGQP. The entire CDR3 sequence reads CASSFREGQPQHF.